This T cell receptor (beta chain) was observed in a study of blood T cell repertoires in COVID-19. Study background: Samples representing acute and convalescent COVID-19 were sourced from the United States, Italy and Spain.

Seattle enrolled patients during active infection and tracked them longitudinally. Measured with immunoSEQ multiplex PCR; TCRdb has only the in-frame clones, and not every one. The sample carries about 170,000 clones, approximately 80% recorded once. This clone has just one count. The V and J ends lost 0 bases and 0 bases respectively, with 6 bases between them. From germline, CDR1 is LGHNA and CDR2 YNFKEQ. The CDR3 runs to 15 residues. This TCR was recovered from a woman in her forties with COVID-19, enrolled during active disease. The chain recombines TRBV4-2 with TRBJ2-1; unclear D gene. Source material: peripheral blood. For the CDR3, the DNA is TGTGCCAGCAGCCAAGATCTAATCTCCTACAATGAGCAGTTCTTC. As protein: CASSQDLISYNEQFF.